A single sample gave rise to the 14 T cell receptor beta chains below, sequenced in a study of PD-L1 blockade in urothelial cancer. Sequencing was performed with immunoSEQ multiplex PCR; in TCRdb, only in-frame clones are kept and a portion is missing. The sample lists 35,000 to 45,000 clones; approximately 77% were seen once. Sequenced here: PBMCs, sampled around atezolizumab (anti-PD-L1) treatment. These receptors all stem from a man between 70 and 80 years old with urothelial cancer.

The CDR3 sequence: CASSPRAGAGGLYEQYF. The CDR3, as DNA: TGTGCCAGCTCACCACGGGCTGGGGCGGGAGGGCTGTACGAGCAGTACTTC. The chain links TRBV18 to TRBJ2-7, with 9 bases matching TRBD2. The V segment lost 1 base and the J segment 4 bases; nucleotides outside the gene matches: 11. The V gene's germline CDR1 is KGHSH and CDR2 LQKENI. The CDR3 totals 17 residues.

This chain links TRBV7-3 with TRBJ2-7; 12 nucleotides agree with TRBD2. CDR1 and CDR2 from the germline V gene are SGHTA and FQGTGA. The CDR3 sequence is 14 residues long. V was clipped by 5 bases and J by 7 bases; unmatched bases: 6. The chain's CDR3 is CASSPGLAGGEQYF. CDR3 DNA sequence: TGTGCCAGCAGCCCGGGTCTAGCGGGAGGGGAGCAGTACTTC.

The CDR3 nucleotides are TGTGCCAGTAGTGTTACAGGTCCTGGCTACACCTTC. Residues: CASSVTGPGYTF. This chain uses TRBV19 with TRBJ1-2, with a possible D match to TRBD1 (5 bases). This CDR3 is 12 amino acids long. V lost 5 bases and J 7 bases, leaving 11 bases between the germline ends. Germline V gene data show CDR1 as LNHDA and CDR2 as SQIVND (reference sequence).

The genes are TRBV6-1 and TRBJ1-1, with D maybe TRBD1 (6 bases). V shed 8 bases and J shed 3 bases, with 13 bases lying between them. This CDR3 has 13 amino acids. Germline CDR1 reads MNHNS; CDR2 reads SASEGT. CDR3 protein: CASEGGTHTEAFF. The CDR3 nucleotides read TGTGCCAGCGAGGGAGGGACACACACTGAAGCTTTCTTT.

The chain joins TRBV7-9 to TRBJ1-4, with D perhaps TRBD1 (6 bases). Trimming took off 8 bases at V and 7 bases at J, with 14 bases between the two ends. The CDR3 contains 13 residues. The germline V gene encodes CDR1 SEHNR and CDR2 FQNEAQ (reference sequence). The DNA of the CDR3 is TGTGCCAGCGGCCGGGACACCGGTGAAAAACTGTTTTTT. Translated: CASGRDTGEKLFF.

The CDR3 spells CASSLGTSGTYEQYF. As DNA, the CDR3 is TGTGCCAGCAGCCTAGGGACTAGCGGGACCTACGAGCAGTACTTC. This sequence joins TRBV7-9 and TRBJ2-7; 13 nucleotides align to TRBD2. In germline, CDR1 is SEHNR, CDR2 FQNEAQ (reference sequence). V gave up 5 bases and J gave up 2 bases; unmatched junction bases: 3. The CDR3 runs 15 residues.

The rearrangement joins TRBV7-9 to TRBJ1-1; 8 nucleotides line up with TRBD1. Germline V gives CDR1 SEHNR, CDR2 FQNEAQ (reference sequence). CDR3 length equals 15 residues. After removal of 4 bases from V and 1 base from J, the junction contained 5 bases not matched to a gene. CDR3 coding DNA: TGTGCCAGCAGCTCAGGACAGGGAGGGAACACTGAAGCTTTCTTT. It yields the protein CASSSGQGGNTEAFF.

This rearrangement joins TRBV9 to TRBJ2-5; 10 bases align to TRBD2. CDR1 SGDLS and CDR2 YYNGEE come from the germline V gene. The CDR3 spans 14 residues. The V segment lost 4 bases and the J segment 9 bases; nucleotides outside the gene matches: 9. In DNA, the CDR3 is TGTGCCAGCAGCACAGCCGGGACTAGCGATCCCCAGTACTTC. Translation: CASSTAGTSDPQYF.

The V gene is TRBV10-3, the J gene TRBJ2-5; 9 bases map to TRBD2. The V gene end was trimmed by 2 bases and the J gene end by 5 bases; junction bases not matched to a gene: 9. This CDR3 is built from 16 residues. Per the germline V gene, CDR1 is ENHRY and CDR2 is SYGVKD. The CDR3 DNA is TGTGCCATCAGTGAGCCGACTAGCGGCGTGGGGGAGACCCAGTACTTC. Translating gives CAISEPTSGVGETQYF.

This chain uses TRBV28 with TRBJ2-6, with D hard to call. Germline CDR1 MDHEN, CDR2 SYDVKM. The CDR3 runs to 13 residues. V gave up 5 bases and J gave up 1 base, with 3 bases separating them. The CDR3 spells CASSQSGANVLTF. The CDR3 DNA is TGTGCCAGCAGTCAATCTGGGGCCAACGTCCTGACTTTC.

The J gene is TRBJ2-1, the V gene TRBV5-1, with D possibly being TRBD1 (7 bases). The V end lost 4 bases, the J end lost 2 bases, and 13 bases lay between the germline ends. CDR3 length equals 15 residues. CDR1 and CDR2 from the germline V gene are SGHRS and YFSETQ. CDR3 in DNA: TGCGCCAGCAGCACCTCAGGGGGGACCTACAATGAGCAGTTCTTC. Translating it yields CASSTSGGTYNEQFF.

Written as DNA, the CDR3 is TGTGCCAGCAGTACTAGACAGGTTGGGGTTGGACTGTTTTTT. It codes for CASSTRQVGVGLFF. The chain carries TRBV6-4 and TRBJ1-4; the D gene is possibly TRBD1 (6 bases). Germline loops: CDR1 MRHNA, CDR2 SNTAGT. The V end lost 5 bases, the J end lost 13 bases, and 20 bases lay between the germline ends. The CDR3 contains 14 residues.

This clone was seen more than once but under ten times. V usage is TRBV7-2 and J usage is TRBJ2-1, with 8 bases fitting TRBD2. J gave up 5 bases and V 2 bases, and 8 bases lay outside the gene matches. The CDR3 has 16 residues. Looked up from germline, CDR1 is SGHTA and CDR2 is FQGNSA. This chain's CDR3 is CASSLSLAGGNNEQFF. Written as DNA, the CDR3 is TGTGCCAGCAGCTTATCCCTCGCGGGAGGAAACAATGAGCAGTTCTTC.

The CDR3 region is CSVAPRMTNTEAFF. CDR3 nucleotide sequence: TGCAGCGTTGCTCCCAGGATGACAAACACTGAAGCTTTCTTT. The chain carries TRBV29-1 and TRBJ1-1; no clear D gene. The V gene lost 4 bases and the J gene lost 2 bases, with 14 bases spanning the gap. The length of the CDR3 is 14 residues. Germline CDR1 SQVTM, CDR2 ANQGSEA.